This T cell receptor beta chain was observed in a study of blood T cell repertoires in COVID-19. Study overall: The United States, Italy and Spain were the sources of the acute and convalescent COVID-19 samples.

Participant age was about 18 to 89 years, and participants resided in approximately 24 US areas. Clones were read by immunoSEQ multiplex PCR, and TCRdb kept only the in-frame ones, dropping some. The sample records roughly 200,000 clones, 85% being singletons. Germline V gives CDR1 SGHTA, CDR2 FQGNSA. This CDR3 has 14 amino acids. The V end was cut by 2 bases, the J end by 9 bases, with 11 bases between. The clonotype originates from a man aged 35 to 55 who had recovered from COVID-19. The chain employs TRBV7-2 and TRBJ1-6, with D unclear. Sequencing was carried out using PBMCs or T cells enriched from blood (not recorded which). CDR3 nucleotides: TGTGCCAGCAGCTTAAGATTCGGTAGTTCACCCCTCCACTTT. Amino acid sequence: CASSLRFGSSPLHF.